The 4 T cell receptor beta chains below come from one sample, sequenced in a study of OX40 agonist ivuxolimab in advanced cancers. This table comes from immunoSEQ multiplex PCR, and its TCRdb copy is limited to in-frame clones, with some not included. Of over 75,000 clones listed, about 90% are singletons. The starting material was CD4+ or CD8+ T cells sorted from blood, obtained in a trial of the OX40 agonist ivuxolimab. These receptors originate from an adult with an advanced solid tumor such as melanoma, head and neck, liver or kidney cancer.

This clone has a single count. This chain joins TRBV28 and TRBJ2-2; maybe TRBD2 (6 bases). Between the trimmed V and J ends, which lost 7 bases and 5 bases, there was a span of 11 bases. Germline V gene data show CDR1 as MDHEN and CDR2 as SYDVKM. CDR3 length equals 13 residues. The DNA of the CDR3 is TGTGCCAGCAAATTGGGGGGAACCGGGGAGCTGTTTTTT. Protein sequence: CASKLGGTGELFF.

The chain joins TRBV6-5 to TRBJ2-1; 7 nucleotides match TRBD2. The CDR3 contains 15 residues. The trim removed 1 base at V and 4 bases at J, leaving 4 bases unmatched. Germline values: CDR1 MNHEY, CDR2 SVGAGI. DNA of the CDR3: TGTGCCAGCAGTTACTTCCTAGCGGTTTACAATGAGCAGTTCTTC. Residues: CASSYFLAVYNEQFF.

This chain joins TRBV28 and TRBJ1-2; 10 bases line up with TRBD1. Germline V gene sequence: CDR1 MDHEN, CDR2 SYDVKM. The CDR3 has 16 residues. V dropped 6 bases and J dropped 0; count of bases not matched to a gene: 7. CDR3 region: CASRTDRGPPNYGYTF. In DNA form, the CDR3 reads TGTGCCAGCAGGACCGACAGGGGGCCCCCTAACTATGGCTACACCTTC.

The rearrangement joins TRBV6-6 to TRBJ1-2; D is unresolved. V gave up 7 bases and J gave up 4 bases, with 7 bases separating them. The CDR3 contains 11 residues. Germline CDR1 reads MNHNY; CDR2 reads SVGAGI (reference sequence). The CDR3 nucleotides read TGTGCCAGCATGGGCGGCTATGGCTACACCTTC. This codes for CASMGGYGYTF.